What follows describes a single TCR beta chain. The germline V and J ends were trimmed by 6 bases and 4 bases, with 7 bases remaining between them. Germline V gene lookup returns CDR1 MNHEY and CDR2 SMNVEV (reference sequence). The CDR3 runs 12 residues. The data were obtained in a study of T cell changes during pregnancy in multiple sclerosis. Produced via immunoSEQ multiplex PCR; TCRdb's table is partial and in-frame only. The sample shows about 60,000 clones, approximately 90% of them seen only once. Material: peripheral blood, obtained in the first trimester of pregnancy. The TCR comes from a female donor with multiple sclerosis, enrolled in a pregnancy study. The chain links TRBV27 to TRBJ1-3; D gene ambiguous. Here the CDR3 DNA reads TGTGCCAGCAGAGGGAGGGGAAACACCATATATTTT. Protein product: CASRGRGNTIYF.